Following are 5 T cell receptor beta chains from one sample sequenced in a study of cytomegalovirus exposure and HLA in healthy donors. Profiled with immunoSEQ multiplex PCR; TCRdb holds only in-frame clones, not every one. The data hold under 65,000 clones, with 85% to 95% observed a single time. The sequenced sample consisted of PBMCs. The receptors here all came from a woman aged 18-29 years in good health and CMV-seropositive.

The chain carries TRBV9 and TRBJ2-3; tentative D call: TRBD2 (6 bases). CDR1 SGDLS and CDR2 YYNGEE come from the germline V gene. V lost 9 bases, J lost 6 bases, and 20 bases lay in between. CDR3 length equals 14 residues. CDR3 DNA: TGTGCCACCACCGGTGGAGGGACGGGGGATACGCAGTATTTT. Residues: CATTGGGTGDTQYF.

The J gene is TRBJ1-5, the V gene TRBV19; D remains ambiguous. V was trimmed by 6 bases and J by 3 bases, leaving 15 bases between them. The CDR3 has 15 residues. CDR1 and CDR2 (germline): LNHDA, SQIVND (reference sequence). The CDR3 loop is CASSPVPTFNQPQHF. CDR3 nucleotides: TGTGCCAGTAGCCCCGTCCCGACTTTCAATCAGCCCCAGCATTTT.

This sequence joins TRBV19 and TRBJ1-5; tentative D call: TRBD1 (6 bases). The CDR3 is made up of 13 amino acids. Between the trimmed V and J ends, which lost 3 bases and 7 bases, there was a span of 10 bases. In germline, CDR1 is LNHDA, CDR2 SQIVND (reference sequence). The CDR3 sequence: CASSIEGQQPQHF. CDR3 bases: TGTGCCAGTAGTATTGAGGGACAACAGCCCCAGCATTTT.

The chain joins TRBV6-5 to TRBJ1-1; D is perhaps TRBD1 (5 bases). Trimming took off 2 bases at V and 2 bases at J, with 9 bases between the two ends. From germline, CDR1 is MNHEY and CDR2 SVGAGI. The CDR3 runs 14 residues. Here the CDR3 reads CASSYGQGNTEAFF. CDR3 in DNA: TGTGCCAGCAGTTACGGGCAGGGTAACACTGAAGCTTTCTTT.

This chain links TRBV6-6 with TRBJ2-1; perhaps TRBD2 as D (5 bases). Trimming removed 2 bases at V and 9 bases at J, with 8 bases between. Germline CDR1 and CDR2: MNHNY and SVGAGI (reference sequence). The CDR3 runs to 12 residues. The CDR3 loop is CASSYSGGEQFF. The CDR3 bases are TGTGCCAGCAGTTACAGTGGAGGTGAGCAGTTCTTC.